This is a list of T cell receptor beta chains from one sample in a study of OX40 agonist ivuxolimab in advanced cancers. Sequencing used immunoSEQ multiplex PCR; TCRdb keeps in-frame clones, though not all of them. Of 75,000 to 80,000 clones listed, 80% to 90% are singletons. The sequencing used CD4+ or CD8+ T cells sorted from blood, collected in a trial of the OX40 agonist ivuxolimab. All receptors derive from an adult with an advanced solid tumor such as melanoma, head and neck, liver or kidney cancer. The CDR3 runs from the conserved cysteine through the conserved F or W. D genes are given only for firm matches. Expanded clones get a size class; other rows say once, few or many, or leave the size out.

TGTGCCAGCAGCCAACTTTACGAGCAGTACTTC | CASSQLYEQYF | TRBJ2-7 | . | once | TRBV27
TGTGCCAGTAGTAGCGTAGCGGGCCTGGGGAGCGAGCAGTACTTC | CASSSVAGLGSEQYF | TRBJ2-7 | TRBD2 | . | TRBV19
TGTGCCAGTAACTTGGTACAGCCTCGATCCCTCCACTTT | CASNLVQPRSLHF | TRBJ1-6 | . | . | TRBV2
TGTGCCAGTAGTATTTTGGGACTAGCGGGGGGTTTCAATGAGCAGTTCTTC | CASSILGLAGGFNEQFF | TRBJ2-1 | TRBD2 | . | TRBV19
TGTGCCTGGAGAAGCGCAGGGTCCTATGGCTACACCTTC | CAWRSAGSYGYTF | TRBJ1-2 | . | . | TRBV30
TGTGCCTGGAGTGCTGGGCTCGGCTACACCTTC | CAWSAGLGYTF | TRBJ1-2 | . | few | TRBV30
TGTGCCAGCATCCGAGGGGGGGCGCACACCGGGGAGCTGTTTTTT | CASIRGGAHTGELFF | TRBJ2-2 | . | few | TRBV5-8
TGTGCCAGCAGCCGGGACAGGGAAAGGGAGCTGTTTTTT | CASSRDRERELFF | TRBJ2-2 | TRBD1 | . | TRBV11-2
TGCAGTGCTAGGTTAAGCACTGAAGCTTTCTTT | CSARLSTEAFF | TRBJ1-1 | . | . | TRBV20-1
TGTGCCAGCAGTGAATGGGGAGAGACCCAGTACTTC | CASSEWGETQYF | TRBJ2-5 | . | . | TRBV6-1
TGTGCCTGGACTGGTACTCTTAGCACAGATACGCAGTATTTT | CAWTGTLSTDTQYF | TRBJ2-3 | . | once | TRBV30
TGTGCCAGCAGCTTAGCGGTTGTAGAGACCCAGTACTTC | CASSLAVVETQYF | TRBJ2-5 | . | . | TRBV11-2
TGTGCCATCAGTGAGTCGCACACTGAAGCTTTCTTT | CAISESHTEAFF | TRBJ1-1 | . | . | TRBV10-3
TGTGCCAGCAGCTCCGCGGGCAGCCAAGAGACCCAGTACTTC | CASSSAGSQETQYF | TRBJ2-5 | . | . | TRBV5-4
TGTGCCTGGACAGGGTTACGGGGGACCGGGGAGCTGTTTTTT | CAWTGLRGTGELFF | TRBJ2-2 | . | . | TRBV30
TGTGCCTGGATGAGACAGACAAAGGGTGAAGCTTTCTTT | CAWMRQTKGEAFF | TRBJ1-1 | . | . | TRBV30